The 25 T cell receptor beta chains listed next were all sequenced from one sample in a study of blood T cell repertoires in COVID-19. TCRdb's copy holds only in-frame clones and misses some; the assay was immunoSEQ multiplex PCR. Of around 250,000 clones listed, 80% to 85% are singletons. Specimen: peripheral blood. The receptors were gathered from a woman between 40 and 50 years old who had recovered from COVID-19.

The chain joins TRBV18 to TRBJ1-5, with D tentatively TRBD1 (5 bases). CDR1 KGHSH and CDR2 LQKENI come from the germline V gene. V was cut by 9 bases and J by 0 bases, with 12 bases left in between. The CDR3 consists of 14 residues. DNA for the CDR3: TGTGCCAGTTCCCCAGGGAGTAGCAATCAGCCCCAGCATTTT. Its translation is CASSPGSSNQPQHF.

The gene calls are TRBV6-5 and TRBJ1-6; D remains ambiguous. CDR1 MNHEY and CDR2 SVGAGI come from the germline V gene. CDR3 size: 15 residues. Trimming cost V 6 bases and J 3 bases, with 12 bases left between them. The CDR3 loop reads CASRREGNYNSPLHF. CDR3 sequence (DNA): TGTGCCAGCAGGAGAGAGGGCAACTATAATTCACCCCTCCACTTT.

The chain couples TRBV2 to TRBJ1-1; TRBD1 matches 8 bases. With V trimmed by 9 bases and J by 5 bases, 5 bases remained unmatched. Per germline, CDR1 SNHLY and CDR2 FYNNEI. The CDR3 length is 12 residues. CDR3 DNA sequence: TGTGCCAGAATTACAGGGGGGACTGAAGCTTTCTTT. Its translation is CARITGGTEAFF.

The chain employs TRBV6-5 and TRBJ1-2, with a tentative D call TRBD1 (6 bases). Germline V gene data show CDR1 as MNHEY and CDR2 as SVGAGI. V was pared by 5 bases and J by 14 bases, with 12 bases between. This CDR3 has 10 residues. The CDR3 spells CASSLGALTF. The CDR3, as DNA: TGTGCCAGCAGTCTGGGGGCTCTTACCTTC.

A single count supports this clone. The CDR3 DNA is TGCGCCAGCAGCTGGGACAGACAGGGACTGGGAAACACCATATATTTT. Its protein is CASSWDRQGLGNTIYF. This chain joins TRBV5-1 and TRBJ1-3; the match to TRBD1 covers 7 bases. Germline loops: CDR1 SGHRS, CDR2 YFSETQ. CDR3 length: 16 residues. The trim removed 3 bases at V and 4 bases at J, leaving 10 bases unmatched.

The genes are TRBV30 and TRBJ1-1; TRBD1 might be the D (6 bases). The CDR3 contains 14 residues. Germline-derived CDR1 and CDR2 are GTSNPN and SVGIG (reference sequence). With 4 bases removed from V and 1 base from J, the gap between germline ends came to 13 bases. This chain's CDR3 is CAWNRDRRNTEAFF. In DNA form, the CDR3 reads TGTGCCTGGAACCGTGACAGGCGGAACACTGAAGCTTTCTTT.

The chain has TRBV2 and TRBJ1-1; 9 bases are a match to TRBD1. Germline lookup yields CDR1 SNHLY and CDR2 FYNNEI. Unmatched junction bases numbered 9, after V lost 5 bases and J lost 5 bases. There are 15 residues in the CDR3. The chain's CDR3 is CASSLTGGEITEAFF. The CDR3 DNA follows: TGTGCCAGCAGTCTAACAGGGGGCGAAATTACTGAAGCTTTCTTT.

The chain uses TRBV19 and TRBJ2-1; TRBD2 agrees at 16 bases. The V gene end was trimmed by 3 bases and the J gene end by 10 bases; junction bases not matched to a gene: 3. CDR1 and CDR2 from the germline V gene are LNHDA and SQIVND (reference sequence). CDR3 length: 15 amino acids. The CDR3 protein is CASSMGLAGGREQFF. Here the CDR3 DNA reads TGTGCCAGTAGTATGGGACTAGCGGGGGGGCGGGAGCAGTTCTTC.

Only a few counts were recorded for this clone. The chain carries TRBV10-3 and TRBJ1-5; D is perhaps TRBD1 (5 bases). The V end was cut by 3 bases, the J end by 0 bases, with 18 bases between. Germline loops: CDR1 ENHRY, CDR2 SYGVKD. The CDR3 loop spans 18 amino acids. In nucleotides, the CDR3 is TGTGCCATCAGTGATACTTCCACAGGAACCTTTAGCAATCAGCCCCAGCATTTT. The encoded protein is CAISDTSTGTFSNQPQHF.

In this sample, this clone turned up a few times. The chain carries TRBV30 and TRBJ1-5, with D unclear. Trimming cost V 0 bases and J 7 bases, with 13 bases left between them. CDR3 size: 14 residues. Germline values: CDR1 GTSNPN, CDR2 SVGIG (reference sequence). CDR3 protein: CAWSVMSGQQPQHF. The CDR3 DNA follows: TGTGCCTGGAGTGTAATGTCGGGTCAGCAGCCCCAGCATTTT. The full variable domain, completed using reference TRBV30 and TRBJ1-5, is SQTIHQWPATLVQPVGSPLSLECTVEGTSNPNLYWYRQAAGRGLQLLFYSVGIGQISSEVPQNLSASRPQDRQFILSSKKLLLSDSGFYLCAWSVMSGQQPQHFGDGTRLSIL.

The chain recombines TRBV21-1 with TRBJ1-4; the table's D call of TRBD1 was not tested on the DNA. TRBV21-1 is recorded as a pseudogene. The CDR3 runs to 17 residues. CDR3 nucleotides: TGTGCCAGCATAGGGGACAGGAAACTTGCAACTAATGAAAAACTGTTTTTT. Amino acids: CASIGDRKLATNEKLFF.

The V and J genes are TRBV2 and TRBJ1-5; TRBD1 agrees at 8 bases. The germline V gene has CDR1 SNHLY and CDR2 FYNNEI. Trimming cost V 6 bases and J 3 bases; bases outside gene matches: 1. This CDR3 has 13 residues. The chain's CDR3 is CASRGQVNQPQHF. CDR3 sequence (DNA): TGTGCCAGCAGGGGACAGGTCAATCAGCCCCAGCATTTT.

CDR3 loop: CASSSRKTGRLYEKLFF. The CDR3, as DNA: TGTGCCAGCAGCTCGAGAAAGACAGGGCGACTTTATGAAAAACTGTTTTTT. The chain joins TRBV7-8 to TRBJ1-4, with 7 nucleotides matching TRBD1. CDR1 is SGHVS, CDR2 FQNEAQ, per germline. Trimming removed 4 bases from V and 6 bases from J; junction bases left unmatched: 14. The CDR3 has 17 amino acids.

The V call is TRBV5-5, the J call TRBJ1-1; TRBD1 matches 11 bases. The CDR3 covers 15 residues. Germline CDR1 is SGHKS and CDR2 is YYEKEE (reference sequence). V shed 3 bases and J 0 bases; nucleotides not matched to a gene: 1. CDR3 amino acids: CASSWGQGVNTEAFF. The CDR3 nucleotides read TGTGCCAGCAGCTGGGGACAGGGGGTGAACACTGAAGCTTTCTTT.

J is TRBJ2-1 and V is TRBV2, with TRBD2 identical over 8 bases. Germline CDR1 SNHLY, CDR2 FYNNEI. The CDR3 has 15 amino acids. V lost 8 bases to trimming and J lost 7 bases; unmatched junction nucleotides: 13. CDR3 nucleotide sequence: TGTGCCAGCGCCCAGGAGGGACTAGTCAATAATGAGCAGTTCTTC. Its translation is CASAQEGLVNNEQFF. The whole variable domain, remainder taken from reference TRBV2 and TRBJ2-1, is EPEVTQTPSHQVTQMGQEVILRCVPISNHLYFYWYRQILGQKVEFLVSFYNNEISEKSEIFDDQFSVERPDGSNFTLKIRSTKLEDSAMYFCASAQEGLVNNEQFFGPGTRLTVL.

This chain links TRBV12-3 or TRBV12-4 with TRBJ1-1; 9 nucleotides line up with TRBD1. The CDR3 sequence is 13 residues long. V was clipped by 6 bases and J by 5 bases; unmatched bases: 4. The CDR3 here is CASRGQGRTEAFF. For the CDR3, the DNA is TGTGCCAGCAGGGGACAGGGAAGGACTGAAGCTTTCTTT.

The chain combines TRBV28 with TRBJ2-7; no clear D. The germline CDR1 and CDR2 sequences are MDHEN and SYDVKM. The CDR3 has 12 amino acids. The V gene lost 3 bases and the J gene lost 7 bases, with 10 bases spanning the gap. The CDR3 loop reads CASSFPGREQYF. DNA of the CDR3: TGTGCCAGCAGTTTCCCTGGTCGGGAGCAGTACTTC. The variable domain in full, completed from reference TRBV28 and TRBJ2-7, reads DVKVTQSSRYLVKRTGEKVFLECVQDMDHENMFWYRQDPGLGLRLIYFSYDVKMKEKGDIPEGYSVSREKKERFSLILESASTNQTSMYLCASSFPGREQYFGPGTRLTVT.

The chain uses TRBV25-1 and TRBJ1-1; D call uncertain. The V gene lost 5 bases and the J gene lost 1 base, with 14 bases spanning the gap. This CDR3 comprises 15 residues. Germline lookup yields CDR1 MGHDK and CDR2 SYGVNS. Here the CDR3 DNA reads TGTGCCAGCAGTCACGCTGGACTCCAGAACACTGAAGCTTTCTTT. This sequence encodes CASSHAGLQNTEAFF.

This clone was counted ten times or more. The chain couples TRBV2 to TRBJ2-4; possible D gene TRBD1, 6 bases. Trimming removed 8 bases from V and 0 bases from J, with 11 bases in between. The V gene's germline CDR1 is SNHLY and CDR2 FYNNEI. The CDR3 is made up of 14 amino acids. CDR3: CASRDTLAKNIQYF. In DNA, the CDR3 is TGTGCCAGCCGGGACACCTTAGCCAAAAACATTCAGTACTTC.

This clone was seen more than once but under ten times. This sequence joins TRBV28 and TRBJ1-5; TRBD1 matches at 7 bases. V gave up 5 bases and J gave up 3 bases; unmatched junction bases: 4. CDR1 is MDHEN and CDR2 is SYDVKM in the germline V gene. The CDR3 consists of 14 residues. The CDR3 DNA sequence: TGTGCCAGCAGTCCACAGGGGCACAATCAGCCCCAGCATTTT. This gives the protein CASSPQGHNQPQHF.

For the CDR3, the DNA is TGTGCCAGCAGCTTATATGGGGGCAGTCATGAAAAACTGTTTTTT. It translates to CASSLYGGSHEKLFF. The V call is TRBV7-9, the J call TRBJ1-4; D perhaps matches TRBD1 (6 bases). This CDR3 has 15 residues. Germline-derived CDR1 and CDR2 are SEHNR and FQNEAQ (reference sequence). V gave up 2 bases and J gave up 6 bases, with 13 bases separating them.

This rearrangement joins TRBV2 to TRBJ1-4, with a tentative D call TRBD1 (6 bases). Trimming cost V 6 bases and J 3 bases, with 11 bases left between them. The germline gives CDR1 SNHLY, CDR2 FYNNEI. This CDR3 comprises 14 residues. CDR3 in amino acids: CASSRGGANEKLFF. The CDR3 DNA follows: TGTGCCAGCAGCCGAGGGGGGGCTAATGAAAAACTGTTTTTT.

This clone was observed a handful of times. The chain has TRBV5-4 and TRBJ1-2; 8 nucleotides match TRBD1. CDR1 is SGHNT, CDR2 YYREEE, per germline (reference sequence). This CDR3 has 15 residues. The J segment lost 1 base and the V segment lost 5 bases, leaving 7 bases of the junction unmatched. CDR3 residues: CASSFRDRSNYGYTF. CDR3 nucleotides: TGTGCCAGCAGTTTCCGGGACAGGAGTAACTATGGCTACACCTTC.

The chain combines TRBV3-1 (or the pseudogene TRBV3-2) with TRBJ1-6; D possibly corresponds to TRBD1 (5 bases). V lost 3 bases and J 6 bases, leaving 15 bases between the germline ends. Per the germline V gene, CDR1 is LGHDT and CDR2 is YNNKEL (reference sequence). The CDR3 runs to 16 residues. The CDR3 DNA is TGTGCCAGCAGCCAGGGTCCTGGGGGGGTTAATTCACCCCTCCACTTT. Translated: CASSQGPGGVNSPLHF.

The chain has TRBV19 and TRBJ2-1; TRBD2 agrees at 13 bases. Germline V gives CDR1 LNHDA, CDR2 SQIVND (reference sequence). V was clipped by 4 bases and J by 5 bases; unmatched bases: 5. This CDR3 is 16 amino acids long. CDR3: CASSRTGTSGNNEQFF. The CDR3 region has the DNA TGTGCCAGTAGTAGAACCGGGACTAGCGGGAACAATGAGCAGTTCTTC.